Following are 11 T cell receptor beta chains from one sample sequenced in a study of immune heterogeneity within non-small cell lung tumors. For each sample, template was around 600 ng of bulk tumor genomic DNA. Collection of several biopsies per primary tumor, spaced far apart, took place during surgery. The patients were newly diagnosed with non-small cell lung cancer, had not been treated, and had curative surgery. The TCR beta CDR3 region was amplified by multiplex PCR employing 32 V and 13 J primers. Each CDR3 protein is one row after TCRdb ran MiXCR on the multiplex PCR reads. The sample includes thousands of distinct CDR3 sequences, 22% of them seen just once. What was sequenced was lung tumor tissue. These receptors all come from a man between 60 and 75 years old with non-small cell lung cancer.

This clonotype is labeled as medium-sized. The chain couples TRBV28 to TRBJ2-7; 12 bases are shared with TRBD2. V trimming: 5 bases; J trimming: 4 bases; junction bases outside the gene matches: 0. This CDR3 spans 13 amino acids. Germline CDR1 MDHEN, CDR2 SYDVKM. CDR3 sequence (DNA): TGTGCCAGCAGTGGACTAGCGGGATACGAGCAGTACTTC. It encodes CASSGLAGYEQYF.

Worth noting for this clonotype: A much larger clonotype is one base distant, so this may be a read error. The CDR3 protein is CASSVGAGVPNTGEMFF. The CDR3 region has the DNA TGTGCCAGCAGCGTTGGGGCAGGGGTCCCGAACACCGGGGAGATGTTTTTT. The chain recombines TRBV9 with TRBJ2-2; tentative D call: TRBD1 (6 bases). The CDR3 totals 17 residues. CDR1 is SGDLS and CDR2 is YYNGEE in the germline V gene.

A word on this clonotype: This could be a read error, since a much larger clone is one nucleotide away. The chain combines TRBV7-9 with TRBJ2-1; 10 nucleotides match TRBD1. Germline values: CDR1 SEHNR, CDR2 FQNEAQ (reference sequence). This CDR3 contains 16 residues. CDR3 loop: CDSSLGWDRGYNEQFF. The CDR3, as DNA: TGTGACAGCAGCTTAGGCTGGGACAGGGGTTACAATGAGCAGTTCTTC.

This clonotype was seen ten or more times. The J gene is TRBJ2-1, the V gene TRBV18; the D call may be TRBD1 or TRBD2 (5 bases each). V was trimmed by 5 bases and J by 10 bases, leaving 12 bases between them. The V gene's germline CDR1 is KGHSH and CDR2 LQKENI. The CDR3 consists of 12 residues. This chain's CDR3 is CASSSTWGEQFF. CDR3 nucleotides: TGTGCCAGCTCATCGACTTGGGGGGAGCAGTTCTTC.

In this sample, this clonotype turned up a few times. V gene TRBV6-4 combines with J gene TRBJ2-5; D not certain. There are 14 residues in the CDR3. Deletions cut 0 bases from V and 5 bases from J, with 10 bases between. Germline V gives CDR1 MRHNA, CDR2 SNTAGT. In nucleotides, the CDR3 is TGTGCCAGCAGTGACTCTAACCGATGGGAGACCCAGTACTTC. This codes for CASSDSNRWETQYF.

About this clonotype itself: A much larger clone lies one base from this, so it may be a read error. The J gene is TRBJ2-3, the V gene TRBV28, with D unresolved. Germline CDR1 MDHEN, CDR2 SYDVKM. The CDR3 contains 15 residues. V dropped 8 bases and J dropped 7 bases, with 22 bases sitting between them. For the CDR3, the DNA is TGTGCCAGCCTGGAAGACGACCCAATAGGGTATACGCAGTATTTT. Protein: CASLEDDPIGYTQYF. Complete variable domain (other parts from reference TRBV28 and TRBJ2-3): DVKVTQSSRYLVKRTGEKVFLECVQDMDHENMFWYRQDPGLGLRLIYFSYDVKMKEKGDIPEGYSVSREKKERFSLILESASTNQTSMYLCASLEDDPIGYTQYFGPGTRLTVL.

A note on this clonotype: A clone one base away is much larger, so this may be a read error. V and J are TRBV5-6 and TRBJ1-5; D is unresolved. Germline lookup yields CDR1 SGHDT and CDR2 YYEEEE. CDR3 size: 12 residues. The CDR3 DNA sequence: TGTGCCAGCAGCTCCAGCAATCACCCCCAGCATTTT. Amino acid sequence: CASSSSNHPQHF.

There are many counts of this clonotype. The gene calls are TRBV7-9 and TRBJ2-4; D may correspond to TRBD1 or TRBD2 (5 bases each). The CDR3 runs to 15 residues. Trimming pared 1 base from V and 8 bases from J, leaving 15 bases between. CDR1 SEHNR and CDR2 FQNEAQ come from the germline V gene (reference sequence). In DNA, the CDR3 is TGTGCCAGCAGCTTAGAATTGTCAGGGACGGACATTCAGTACTTC. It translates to CASSLELSGTDIQYF.

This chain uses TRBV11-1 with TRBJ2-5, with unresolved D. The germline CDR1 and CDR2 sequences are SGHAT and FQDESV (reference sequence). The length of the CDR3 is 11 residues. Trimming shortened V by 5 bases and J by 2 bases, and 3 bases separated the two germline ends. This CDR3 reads CASSLQETQYF. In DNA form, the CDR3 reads TGTGCCAGCAGCCTACAAGAGACCCAGTACTTC.

The CDR3 coding sequence is TGTGCCAGCAGCGCAGGACTAGCGGGACTCTCCTACGAGCAGTACTTC. Protein: CASSAGLAGLSYEQYF. The J gene is TRBJ2-7, the V gene TRBV5-4; 12 bases align to TRBD2. V shed 4 bases and J 0 bases; nucleotides not matched to a gene: 5. CDR1 SGHNT and CDR2 YYREEE come from the germline V gene (reference sequence). The length of the CDR3 is 16 residues.

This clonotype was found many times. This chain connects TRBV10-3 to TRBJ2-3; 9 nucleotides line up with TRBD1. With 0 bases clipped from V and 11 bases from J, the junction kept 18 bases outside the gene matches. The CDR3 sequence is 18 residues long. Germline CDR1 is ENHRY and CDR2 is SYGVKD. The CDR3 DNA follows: TGTGCCATCAGTGAGTCCACCCGGGACAGGGCCCCTCATCGCGAGCAGTATTTT. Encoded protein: CAISESTRDRAPHREQYF.